The 26 T cell receptor beta chains reported below all come from one sample, sequenced in a study of cytomegalovirus exposure and HLA in healthy donors. PCR involved 60 Vbeta and 13 Jbeta primers. Method: immunoSEQ multiplex PCR; TCRdb's copy keeps in-frame clones and lacks some. The repertoire holds some 25,000 clones, with 79% as singletons. Sequenced input: PBMCs. These receptor sequences come from a male donor in good health and CMV-seronegative.

This chain joins TRBV5-1 and TRBJ2-3, with 7 bases that match TRBD1. Trimming removed 3 bases from V and 0 bases from J; junction bases left unmatched: 4. The CDR3 loop spans 15 amino acids. Germline lookup yields CDR1 SGHRS and CDR2 YFSETQ. CDR3 in amino acids: CASSSRTGSTDTQYF. The CDR3 DNA sequence: TGCGCCAGCAGCTCTAGGACAGGAAGCACAGATACGCAGTATTTT.

The chain combines TRBV5-1 with TRBJ2-5; tentatively, D is TRBD1 (6 bases). Germline CDR1 and CDR2: SGHRS and YFSETQ. V was cut by 2 bases and J by 3 bases, with 11 bases left in between. This CDR3 contains 14 residues. The CDR3 protein is CASSLGQPKETQYF. CDR3 DNA sequence: TGCGCCAGCAGCTTAGGACAGCCAAAAGAGACCCAGTACTTC.

The V and J genes are TRBV28 and TRBJ1-1, with TRBD1 matching 7 bases. The CDR3 extends over 13 amino acids. V dropped 6 bases and J dropped 5; count of bases not matched to a gene: 6. The germline V gene has CDR1 MDHEN and CDR2 SYDVKM. The DNA of the CDR3 is TGTGCCAGCAGCCACAGGGGAACAACTGAAGCTTTCTTT. Translated: CASSHRGTTEAFF.

This clone was seen a few times. J is TRBJ1-4 and V is TRBV6-1; TRBD1 agrees at 7 bases. Per the germline V gene, CDR1 is MNHNS and CDR2 is SASEGT. The CDR3 runs to 14 residues. V lost 2 bases and J lost 6; bases outside the gene matches: 3. The CDR3 reads CASSELGGDEKLFF. The CDR3 DNA reads as TGTGCCAGCAGTGAATTAGGGGGCGATGAAAAACTGTTTTTT.

This rearrangement joins TRBV5-6 to TRBJ2-3; D gene uncertain. This CDR3 contains 11 residues. Germline values: CDR1 SGHDT, CDR2 YYEEEE. The V gene lost 1 base and the J gene lost 6 bases, with 3 bases spanning the gap. CDR3 region: CASSLRDTQYF. The CDR3 DNA follows: TGTGCCAGCAGCTTGCGGGATACGCAGTATTTT.

This clone showed up just a few times. V is TRBV7-9 and J is TRBJ2-7; 9 positions agree with TRBD2. CDR1 and CDR2 from the germline V gene are SEHNR and FQNEAQ (reference sequence). CDR3 length: 16 residues. The junction had 10 bases not matched to a gene; V was cut back by 5 bases and J by 2 bases. The CDR3 spells CASSTSISGGAYEQYF. In DNA form, the CDR3 reads TGTGCCAGCAGCACGTCTATTAGCGGGGGTGCCTACGAGCAGTACTTC.

Only a few counts were recorded for this clone. CDR3 sequence (DNA): TGTGCCAGTCGCCAGGGTGATACTAATGAAAAACTGTTTTTT. Protein: CASRQGDTNEKLFF. The chain couples TRBV19 to TRBJ1-4, with D possibly TRBD1 on 5 matching bases. This CDR3 contains 14 residues. Trimming took off 8 bases at V and 2 bases at J, with 12 bases between the two ends. The V gene's germline CDR1 is LNHDA and CDR2 SQIVND (reference sequence). The whole variable domain, filled in from reference TRBV19 and TRBJ1-4, reads DGGITQSPKYLFRKEGQNVTLSCEQNLNHDAMYWYRQDPGQGLRLIYYSQIVNDFQKGDIAEGYSVSREKKESFPLTVTSAQKNPTAFYLCASRQGDTNEKLFFGSGTQLSVL.

This chain connects TRBV5-5 to TRBJ1-1; weak D call: TRBD1 (6 bases). The CDR3 contains 15 residues. The ends were cut back, 4 bases at V and 2 bases at J, with 15 bases in the middle. In germline, CDR1 is SGHKS, CDR2 YYEKEE (reference sequence). The CDR3 loop is CASSHPGTSNTEAFF. The CDR3 nucleotides are TGTGCCAGCAGCCACCCGGGGACATCTAACACTGAAGCTTTCTTT.

This clone was counted a single time. The chain carries TRBV2 and TRBJ2-2; no definite D call. V dropped 3 bases and J dropped 1 base, with 9 bases sitting between them. This CDR3 has 15 amino acids. Germline assignment: CDR1 SNHLY and CDR2 FYNNEI. The CDR3 bases are TGTGCCAGCAGTGATCGGCGGAAGAACACCGGGGAGCTGTTTTTT. Residues: CASSDRRKNTGELFF.

A single count supports this clone. An end of the junction does not agree with germline; a read error may underlie this. This chain joins TRBV7-7 and TRBJ2-1, with a possible D match to TRBD1 (5 bases). The CDR3 is 15 residues long. From germline, CDR1 is SSHAT and CDR2 FNYEAQ (reference sequence). The CDR3 nucleotides read TGTGCTAGCAGCTTAGGTCAAGGGGTAGTAAATGAGCAGTTCTTC. This codes for CASSLGQGVVNEQFF.

The V gene is TRBV7-3, the J gene TRBJ1-1; perhaps TRBD1 as D (6 bases). This CDR3 has 15 amino acids. Deletions cut 0 bases from V and 3 bases from J, with 11 bases between. Per germline, CDR1 SGHTA and CDR2 FQGTGA. The CDR3 loop reads CASSLTGGTHTEAFF. Here the CDR3 DNA reads TGTGCCAGCAGCTTAACTGGGGGCACTCACACTGAAGCTTTCTTT.

This clone was seen a handful of times. The V and J genes are TRBV29-1 and TRBJ1-1; D not resolved. V lost 1 base and J lost 0, with 12 bases in between. The length of the CDR3 is 15 residues. Germline assignment: CDR1 SQVTM and CDR2 ANQGSEA. The CDR3 is CSVEAGYILNTEAFF. In DNA, the CDR3 is TGCAGCGTTGAAGCAGGATATATCTTGAACACTGAAGCTTTCTTT.

This chain joins TRBV5-4 and TRBJ2-3; 8 bases are a match to TRBD2. Losses at the gene ends were 0 bases for V and 6 bases for J; bases not matched to a gene: 6. The CDR3 extends over 15 amino acids. Germline V lookup: CDR1 SGHNT, CDR2 YYREEE (reference sequence). The CDR3 coding sequence is TGTGCCAGCAGCTTGGGAGGGCGGGGGGCGGATACGCAGTATTTT. Its translation: CASSLGGRGADTQYF.

This chain connects TRBV5-5 to TRBJ1-4, with 8 bases matching TRBD1. Germline V gene lookup returns CDR1 SGHKS and CDR2 YYEKEE (reference sequence). The length of the CDR3 is 14 residues. Trimming cost V 4 bases and J 6 bases; bases outside gene matches: 5. CDR3 DNA sequence: TGTGCCAGCAGCATACAGGGGGGGGATGAAAAACTGTTTTTT. Translation gives CASSIQGGDEKLFF.

V and J are TRBV5-4 and TRBJ2-7; D ambiguous. The CDR3 is 14 residues long. Germline V gives CDR1 SGHNT, CDR2 YYREEE (reference sequence). Trimming took off 2 bases at V and 2 bases at J, with 11 bases between the two ends. CDR3 region: CASSFRQDPYEQYF. DNA of the CDR3: TGTGCCAGCAGCTTTCGTCAGGATCCCTACGAGCAGTACTTC.

J is TRBJ2-2 and V is TRBV27; 9 bases line up with TRBD2. The CDR3 is 17 residues long. J gave up 4 bases and V 2 bases, and 8 bases lay outside the gene matches. Germline V gene data show CDR1 as MNHEY and CDR2 as SMNVEV (reference sequence). CDR3 sequence (DNA): TGTGCCAGCAGTTTAGGATTGGCGGGAGGGCCCACCGGGGAGCTGTTTTTT. It encodes CASSLGLAGGPTGELFF.

The V gene is TRBV5-4, the J gene TRBJ2-7; 12 nucleotides align to TRBD2. The CDR3 is made up of 15 amino acids. Losses at the gene ends were 3 bases for V and 3 bases for J; bases not matched to a gene: 4. Germline lookup yields CDR1 SGHNT and CDR2 YYREEE (reference sequence). CDR3 coding DNA: TGTGCCAGCAGCTCCTGGACTAGCGGGGACTACGAGCAGTACTTC. Translated: CASSSWTSGDYEQYF. Supplemented by reference TRBV5-4 and TRBJ2-7, the full variable domain reads ETGVTQSPTHLIKTRGQQVTLRCSSQSGHNTVSWYQQALGQGPQFIFQYYREEENGRGNFPPRFSGLQFPNYSSELNVNALELDDSALYLCASSSWTSGDYEQYFGPGTRLTVT.

The chain carries TRBV6-5 and TRBJ2-7; perhaps TRBD1 as D (5 bases). V gave up 0 bases and J gave up 0 bases, with 12 bases separating them. The CDR3 is 16 residues long. Germline V lookup: CDR1 MNHEY, CDR2 SVGAGI. Here the CDR3 reads CASSYSQGHVSYEQYF. The CDR3 nucleotides are TGTGCCAGCAGTTACTCCCAAGGACATGTCTCCTACGAGCAGTACTTC.

To note about this clone: The junction does not match germline at one end; this may be a read error. This chain joins TRBV29-1 and TRBJ1-2, with 12 bases lining up with TRBD1. This CDR3 region has 13 residues. Looked up from germline, CDR1 is SQVTM and CDR2 is ANQGSEA. The chain's CDR3 is CSVSGTGGYGHTF. The CDR3 DNA follows: TGCAGCGTCTCCGGGACAGGGGGCTATGGCCACACCTTC.

The chain links TRBV7-9 to TRBJ1-1; D gene ambiguous. With 6 bases removed from V and 0 bases from J, the gap between germline ends came to 17 bases. The CDR3 totals 16 residues. Germline V gene data show CDR1 as SEHNR and CDR2 as FQNEAQ (reference sequence). This CDR3 is CASSQNRVPMNTEAFF. Here the CDR3 DNA reads TGTGCCAGCAGTCAGAACAGAGTTCCAATGAACACTGAAGCTTTCTTT.

This chain links TRBV4-2 with TRBJ2-3; 8 bases align to TRBD2. Looked up from germline, CDR1 is LGHNA and CDR2 is YNFKEQ. The CDR3 runs to 16 residues. V lost 4 bases and J lost 1; bases outside the gene matches: 7. The CDR3 sequence is CASSLAAGEGTDTQYF. CDR3 nucleotide sequence: TGTGCCAGCAGCCTCGCAGCGGGGGAAGGCACAGATACGCAGTATTTT.

The chain is built from TRBV27 and TRBJ2-6, with TRBD1 as a possible D gene (5 bases). The V end lost 3 bases, the J end lost 4 bases, and 16 bases lay between the germline ends. The CDR3 has 17 residues. Looked up from germline, CDR1 is MNHEY and CDR2 is SMNVEV (reference sequence). The CDR3: CASSFGTGVVGANVLTF. The CDR3 nucleotides read TGTGCCAGCAGTTTCGGCACAGGAGTTGTGGGGGCCAACGTCCTGACTTTC.

This clone was detected only a few times. This chain joins TRBV19 and TRBJ2-5; the D gene is possibly TRBD1 (5 bases). The J call may be in error: the DNA end matches TRBJ2-7 better. CDR1 is LNHDA, CDR2 SQIVND, per germline (reference sequence). The CDR3 covers 13 residues. In DNA form, the CDR3 reads TGTGCCAGTAGTATTGGGCAGGGCTACGAGCAGTACTTC. It yields the protein CASSIGQGYEQYF.

The V gene is TRBV28, the J gene TRBJ2-5; the D is unclear. Looked up from germline, CDR1 is MDHEN and CDR2 is SYDVKM. This CDR3 comprises 12 residues. The V end lost 1 base, the J end lost 5 bases, and 5 bases lay between the germline ends. This CDR3 is CASSLYSETQYF. The DNA of the CDR3 is TGTGCCAGCAGTTTATATTCGGAGACCCAGTACTTC.

This clone was seen just once. V is TRBV7-2 and J is TRBJ1-5; perhaps TRBD1 as D (5 bases). The CDR3 runs 18 residues. Trimming took 1 base from V and 5 from J, leaving 21 bases between them. Germline values: CDR1 SGHTA, CDR2 FQGNSA. This CDR3 is CASSLVSGGLGGHQPQHF. CDR3 nucleotides: TGTGCCAGCAGCTTAGTTTCTGGGGGTTTGGGAGGACATCAGCCCCAGCATTTT.

This clone was counted between two and nine times. The chain links TRBV28 to TRBJ1-1; 7 bases match TRBD1. Germline V gene data show CDR1 as MDHEN and CDR2 as SYDVKM. The CDR3 totals 15 residues. Trimming removed 5 bases from V and 0 bases from J; junction bases left unmatched: 6. CDR3 residues: CASSPADRVNTEAFF. CDR3 nucleotides: TGTGCCAGCAGTCCAGCCGACAGGGTGAACACTGAAGCTTTCTTT.